Listed here are 19 T cell receptor beta chains from one sample, sequenced in a study of T cell responses to AZD1222 COVID-19 vaccine. The data were produced by immunoSEQ multiplex PCR, yet TCRdb's version contains in-frame clones alone and is incomplete. The sample holds approximately 92,000 clones, about nine tenths seen once. This sample comprised peripheral blood, obtained on day 0 of AZD1222 vaccination. These receptors were taken from an adult in good health.

V usage is TRBV10-1 and J usage is TRBJ2-1; D is possibly TRBD2 (5 bases). The CDR3 extends over 15 amino acids. Germline V gives CDR1 WNHNN, CDR2 SYGVQD (reference sequence). With 9 bases removed from V and 5 bases from J, the gap between germline ends came to 20 bases. CDR3 DNA: TGCGCCAGGGGAGTAGGGCGGCTCCTACACAATGAGCAGTTCTTC. Translating it yields CARGVGRLLHNEQFF.

This clone was seen a few times. The chain joins TRBV28 to TRBJ1-1, with 10 bases lining up with TRBD1. V lost 3 bases to trimming and J lost 3 bases; unmatched junction nucleotides: 4. The CDR3 is 15 amino acids. Germline V gene lookup returns CDR1 MDHEN and CDR2 SYDVKM. For the CDR3, the DNA is TGTGCCAGCAGTTTTCTTGGGACAGGGGACACTGAAGCTTTCTTT. This translates into CASSFLGTGDTEAFF.

The chain employs TRBV21-1 and TRBJ2-3; whether TRBD2, the table's D call, matches the DNA was not checked. TRBV21-1 is noted as a pseudogene. CDR3 length equals 16 residues. The CDR3 sequence is CASSKPEREGTDTQYF. CDR3 nucleotides: TGTGCCAGCAGCAAACCGGAGCGGGAGGGCACAGATACGCAGTATTTT.

This chain links TRBV4-1 with TRBJ2-7; D is ambiguous. V was cut by 4 bases and J by 3 bases, with 16 bases left in between. Germline loops: CDR1 MGHRA, CDR2 YSYEKL. CDR3 length: 15 amino acids. CDR3 in amino acids: CASSRSRGDLYEQYF. The DNA for the CDR3 is TGCGCCAGCAGCCGATCTCGTGGGGATCTCTACGAGCAGTACTTC.

The DNA for the CDR3 is TGTGCCAGCAGCTTACAGGGGGCGCGGTCACCCCTCCACTTT. The encoded protein is CASSLQGARSPLHF. The chain couples TRBV5-4 to TRBJ1-6; the match to TRBD1 covers 9 bases. The trim removed 2 bases at V and 10 bases at J, leaving 4 bases unmatched. CDR1 SGHNT and CDR2 YYREEE come from the germline V gene (reference sequence). This CDR3 has 14 residues.

This chain connects TRBV3-1 (or the pseudogene TRBV3-2) to TRBJ1-6; D gene ambiguous. The CDR3 has 14 amino acids. Germline assignment: CDR1 LGHDT and CDR2 YNNKEL (reference sequence). V was cut by 5 bases and J by 4 bases, with 9 bases left in between. The CDR3 protein is CASSSRGYNSPLHF. CDR3 DNA sequence: TGTGCCAGCAGCTCCCGCGGGTATAATTCACCCCTCCACTTT.

The chain carries TRBV7-9 and TRBJ1-1, with D possibly TRBD1 on 5 matching bases. CDR1 is SEHNR and CDR2 is FQNEAQ in the germline V gene (reference sequence). This CDR3 contains 14 residues. V was clipped by 2 bases and J by 1 base, with 8 bases between them. The CDR3 DNA is TGTGCCAGCAGCTTACAGGGAGGGAACACTGAAGCTTTCTTT. Its protein product is CASSLQGGNTEAFF.

This rearrangement joins TRBV18 to TRBJ2-7; 11 nucleotides match TRBD1. Trimming removed 0 bases from V and 1 base from J; junction bases left unmatched: 2. Germline values: CDR1 KGHSH, CDR2 LQKENI. CDR3 length: 16 residues. CDR3 in DNA: TGTGCCAGCTCACCACCTGGACAGGGGGCTTCCTACGAGCAGTACTTC. Protein product: CASSPPGQGASYEQYF.

The chain joins TRBV18 to TRBJ1-4; TRBD1 is a possible D gene (5 bases). Germline-derived CDR1 and CDR2 are KGHSH and LQKENI. V was clipped by 2 bases and J by 0 bases, with 19 bases between them. This CDR3 spans 19 amino acids. The CDR3 sequence: CASSPRTRDALPTNEKLFF. CDR3 nucleotide sequence: TGTGCCAGCTCACCAAGGACGAGGGACGCCCTCCCAACTAATGAAAAACTGTTTTTT.

This clone was found once. The V gene is TRBV9, the J gene TRBJ1-2; D is unclear. The ends were cut back, 4 bases at V and 3 bases at J, with 7 bases in the middle. This CDR3 has 12 amino acids. Germline V gives CDR1 SGDLS, CDR2 YYNGEE. The CDR3 region has the DNA TGTGCCAGCAGCTGGAGTGACTATGGCTACACCTTC. As protein: CASSWSDYGYTF.

The chain links TRBV7-3 to TRBJ2-7, with TRBD1 matching 9 bases. The V gene's germline CDR1 is SGHTA and CDR2 FQGTGA. The CDR3 is 15 residues long. V gave up 3 bases and J gave up 1 base; unmatched junction bases: 4. CDR3 sequence: CASSLGTGFSYEQYF. The CDR3 DNA sequence: TGTGCCAGCAGCTTGGGGACAGGGTTTTCCTACGAGCAGTACTTC.

V is TRBV19 and J is TRBJ2-1; 11 nucleotides align to TRBD2. Germline V gene data show CDR1 as LNHDA and CDR2 as SQIVND (reference sequence). CDR3 length equals 18 residues. V shed 3 bases and J 3 bases; nucleotides not matched to a gene: 10. The CDR3 spells CASSMEILAGGLYNEQFF. The CDR3 DNA sequence: TGTGCCAGTAGTATGGAGATTCTAGCGGGAGGCCTCTACAATGAGCAGTTCTTC. The whole variable domain, remainder taken from reference TRBV19 and TRBJ2-1, is DGGITQSPKYLFRKEGQNVTLSCEQNLNHDAMYWYRQDPGQGLRLIYYSQIVNDFQKGDIAEGYSVSREKKESFPLTVTSAQKNPTAFYLCASSMEILAGGLYNEQFFGPGTRLTVL.

The V and J genes are TRBV28 and TRBJ2-3; D remains ambiguous. V lost 7 bases and J 1 base, leaving 6 bases between the germline ends. Germline values: CDR1 MDHEN, CDR2 SYDVKM. The CDR3 length is 12 residues. The CDR3: CASNQRTDTQYF. The CDR3 DNA reads as TGTGCCAGCAATCAGCGCACAGATACGCAGTATTTT.

This clone was seen more than once but under ten times. The chain uses TRBV21-1 and TRBJ1-5. TRBV21-1 is a pseudogene. CDR3 length: 13 amino acids. The CDR3 DNA is TGTGCCAGCAGCAAGGTAGGCAATCAGCCCCAGCATTTT. Protein sequence: CASSKVGNQPQHF.

The V and J genes are TRBV9 and TRBJ1-6; TRBD1 agrees at 8 bases. CDR1 is SGDLS, CDR2 YYNGEE, per germline. Losses at the gene ends were 0 bases for V and 10 bases for J; bases not matched to a gene: 9. The CDR3 loop spans 16 amino acids. The CDR3 region has the DNA TGTGCCAGCAGCGTAGGCTCCGGGACAGGCGCCTCACCCCTCCACTTT. Its protein product is CASSVGSGTGASPLHF.

The chain is built from TRBV19 and TRBJ1-1; D is undetermined. V was cut by 8 bases and J by 1 base, with 14 bases left in between. Per the germline V gene, CDR1 is LNHDA and CDR2 is SQIVND (reference sequence). The CDR3 is 14 amino acids. The CDR3 coding sequence is TGTGCCAGTTCGCCGCAGAGAACGAACACTGAAGCTTTCTTT. Its protein product is CASSPQRTNTEAFF.

The chain recombines TRBV5-1 with TRBJ2-1, with 7 bases matching TRBD2. Germline CDR1 is SGHRS and CDR2 is YFSETQ. V was clipped by 0 bases and J by 7 bases; unmatched bases: 10. The length of the CDR3 is 16 residues. Written as DNA, the CDR3 is TGCGCCAGCAGCTTGGAGACAGTGCGGGAGTTGAATGAGCAGTTCTTC. This translates into CASSLETVRELNEQFF.

The V and J genes are TRBV4-1 and TRBJ1-2; D uncertain. Looked up from germline, CDR1 is MGHRA and CDR2 is YSYEKL. The length of the CDR3 is 16 residues. With 0 bases removed from V and 7 bases from J, the gap between germline ends came to 18 bases. The CDR3 reads CASSQDRGRLTSGYTF. For the CDR3, the DNA is TGCGCCAGCAGCCAAGATCGTGGCAGGCTGACGAGTGGCTACACCTTC.

The chain carries TRBV28 and TRBJ1-5; possible D gene TRBD1, 5 bases. The CDR3 is 16 residues long. CDR1 and CDR2 (germline): MDHEN, SYDVKM. Trimming shortened V by 4 bases and J by 4 bases, and 17 bases separated the two germline ends. CDR3 in DNA: TGTGCCAGCAGTTGGGGCAGGCGTGGGTCAAATCAGCCCCAGCATTTT. Its protein product is CASSWGRRGSNQPQHF.